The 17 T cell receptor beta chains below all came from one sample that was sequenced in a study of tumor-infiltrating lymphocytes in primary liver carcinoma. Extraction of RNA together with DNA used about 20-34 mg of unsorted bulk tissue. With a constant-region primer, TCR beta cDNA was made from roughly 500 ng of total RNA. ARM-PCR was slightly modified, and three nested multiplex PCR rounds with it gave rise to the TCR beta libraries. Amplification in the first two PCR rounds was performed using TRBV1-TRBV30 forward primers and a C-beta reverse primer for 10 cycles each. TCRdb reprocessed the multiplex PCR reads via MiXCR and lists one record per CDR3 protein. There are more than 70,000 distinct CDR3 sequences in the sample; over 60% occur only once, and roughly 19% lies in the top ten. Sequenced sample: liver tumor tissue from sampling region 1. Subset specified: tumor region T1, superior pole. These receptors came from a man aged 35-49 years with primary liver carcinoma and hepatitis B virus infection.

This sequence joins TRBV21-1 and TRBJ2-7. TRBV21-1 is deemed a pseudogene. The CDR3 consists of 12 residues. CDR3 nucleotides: TGTGCCAGTAGCGGGGGCTCCTACGAGCGGTACTTC. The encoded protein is CASSGGSYERYF.

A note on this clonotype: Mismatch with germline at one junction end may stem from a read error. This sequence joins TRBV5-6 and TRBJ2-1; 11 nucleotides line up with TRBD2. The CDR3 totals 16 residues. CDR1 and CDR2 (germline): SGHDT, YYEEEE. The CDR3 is CASRRATSGKANEQFF. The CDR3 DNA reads TGTGCTAGCAGACGAGCGACTAGCGGGAAGGCCAATGAGCAGTTCTTC.

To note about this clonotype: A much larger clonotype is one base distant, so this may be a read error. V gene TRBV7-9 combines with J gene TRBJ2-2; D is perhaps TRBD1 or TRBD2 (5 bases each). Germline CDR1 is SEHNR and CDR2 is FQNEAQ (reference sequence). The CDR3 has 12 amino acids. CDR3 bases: TGTGCCAGCAGCATGACTCCCGGGGACCTGTTTTTT. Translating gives CASSMTPGDLFF. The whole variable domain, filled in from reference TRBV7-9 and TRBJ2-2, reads DTGVSQNPRHKITKRGQNVTFRCDPISEHNRLYWYRQTLGQGPEFLTYFQNEAQLEKSRLLSDRFSAERPKGSFSTLEIQRTEQGDSAMYLCASSMTPGDLFFGEGSRLTVL.

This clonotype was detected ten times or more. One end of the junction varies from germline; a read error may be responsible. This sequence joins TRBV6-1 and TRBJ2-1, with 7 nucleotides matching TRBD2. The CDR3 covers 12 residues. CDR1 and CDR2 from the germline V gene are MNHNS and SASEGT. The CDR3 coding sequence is TGTGCCAGCAGTGGTCAGACTAGCATCGGTCTCTTC. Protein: CASSGQTSIGLF.

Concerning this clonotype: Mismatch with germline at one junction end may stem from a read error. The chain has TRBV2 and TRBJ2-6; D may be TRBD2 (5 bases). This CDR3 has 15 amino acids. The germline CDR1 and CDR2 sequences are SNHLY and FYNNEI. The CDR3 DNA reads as TGTGCCACCAGTGAGGGTGGTGCCGGGGCCAACGTCCTGACTTTC. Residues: CATSEGGAGANVLTF.

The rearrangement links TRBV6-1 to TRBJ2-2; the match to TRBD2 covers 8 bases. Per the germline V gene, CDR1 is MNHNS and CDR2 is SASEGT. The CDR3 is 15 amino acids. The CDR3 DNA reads TGTAGCAGCAATTCCCACCAGCGGGAGTCCGGGGAGCTGTTTTTT. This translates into CSSNSHQRESGELFF.

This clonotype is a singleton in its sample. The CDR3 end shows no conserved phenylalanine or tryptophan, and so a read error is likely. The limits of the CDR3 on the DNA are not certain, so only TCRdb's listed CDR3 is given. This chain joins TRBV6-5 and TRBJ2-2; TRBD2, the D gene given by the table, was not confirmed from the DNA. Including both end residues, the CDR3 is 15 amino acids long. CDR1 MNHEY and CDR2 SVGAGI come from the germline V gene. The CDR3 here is CASSGLAGVTGELFL.

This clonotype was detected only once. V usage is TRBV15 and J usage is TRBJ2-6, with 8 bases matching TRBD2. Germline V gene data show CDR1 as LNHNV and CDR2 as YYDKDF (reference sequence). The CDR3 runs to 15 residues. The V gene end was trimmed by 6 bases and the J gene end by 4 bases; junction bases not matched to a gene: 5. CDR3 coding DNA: TGTGCCACCAGTCTTCCGGGAGGGGGGGCCAACGTCCTGACTTTC. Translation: CATSLPGGGANVLTF.

The DNA of the CDR3 is TGTGCCACTTCGGGACACGCACTCGATGCTTTCTTT. It is translated as CATSGHALDAFF. The chain combines TRBV6-1 with TRBJ1-1; possible D gene TRBD1, 6 bases. The CDR3 loop spans 12 amino acids. Trimming took off 10 bases at V and 11 bases at J, with 20 bases between the two ends. Germline CDR1 MNHNS, CDR2 SASEGT.

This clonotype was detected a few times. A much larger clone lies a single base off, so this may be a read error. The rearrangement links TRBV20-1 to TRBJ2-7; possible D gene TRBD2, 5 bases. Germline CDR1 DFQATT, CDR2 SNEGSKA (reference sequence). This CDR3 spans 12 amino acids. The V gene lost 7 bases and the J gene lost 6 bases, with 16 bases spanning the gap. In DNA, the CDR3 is TGCAGTGTTCCGGAACTAGAGGTCGAGCAGTACTTC. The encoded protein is CSVPELEVEQYF.

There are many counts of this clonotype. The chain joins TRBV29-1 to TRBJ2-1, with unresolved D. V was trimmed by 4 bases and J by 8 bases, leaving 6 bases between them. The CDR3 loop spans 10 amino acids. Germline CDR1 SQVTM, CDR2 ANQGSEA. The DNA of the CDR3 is TGCAGCGTTGTTCAGCATGAGCAGTTCTTC. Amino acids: CSVVQHEQFF.

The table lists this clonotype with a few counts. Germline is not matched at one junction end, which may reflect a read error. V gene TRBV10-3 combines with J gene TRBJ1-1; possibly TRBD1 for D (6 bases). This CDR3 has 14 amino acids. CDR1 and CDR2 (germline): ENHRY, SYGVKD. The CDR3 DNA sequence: TGTGCCATCGGTCGAACAGGGTTGGGCACTGAAGCCTTCTTT. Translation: CAIGRTGLGTEAFF.

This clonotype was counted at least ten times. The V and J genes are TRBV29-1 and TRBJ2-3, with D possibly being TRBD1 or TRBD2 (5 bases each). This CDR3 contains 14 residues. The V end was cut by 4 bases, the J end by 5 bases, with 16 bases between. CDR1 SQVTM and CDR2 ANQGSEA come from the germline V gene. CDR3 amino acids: CSVGGTGSRDTQYF. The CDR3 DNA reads TGCAGCGTTGGGGGGACGGGCTCGAGAGATACGCAGTATTTT.

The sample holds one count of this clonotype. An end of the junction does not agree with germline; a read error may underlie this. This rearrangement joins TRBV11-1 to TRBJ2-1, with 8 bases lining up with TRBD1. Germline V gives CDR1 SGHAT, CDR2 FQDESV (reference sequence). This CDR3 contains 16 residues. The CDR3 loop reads CACSTILRQGTNEQFF. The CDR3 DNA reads TGTGCCTGCAGCACCATTCTACGACAGGGGACGAATGAGCAGTTCTTC.

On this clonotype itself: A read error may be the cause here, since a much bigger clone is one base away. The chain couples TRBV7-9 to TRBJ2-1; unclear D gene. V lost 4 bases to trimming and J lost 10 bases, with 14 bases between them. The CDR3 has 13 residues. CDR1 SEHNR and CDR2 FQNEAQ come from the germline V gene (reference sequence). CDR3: CASSYPGSLEQFF. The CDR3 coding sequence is TGTGCCAGCAGCTATCCTGGCTCCTTAGAGCAGTTCTTC.

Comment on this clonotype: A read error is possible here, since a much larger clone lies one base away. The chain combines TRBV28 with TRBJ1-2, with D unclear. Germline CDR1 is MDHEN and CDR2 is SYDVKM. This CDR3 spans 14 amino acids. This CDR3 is CASSSPTHFYDYTF. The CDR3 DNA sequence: TGTGCCAGCAGTTCGCCAACCCACTTCTATGACTACACCTTC.

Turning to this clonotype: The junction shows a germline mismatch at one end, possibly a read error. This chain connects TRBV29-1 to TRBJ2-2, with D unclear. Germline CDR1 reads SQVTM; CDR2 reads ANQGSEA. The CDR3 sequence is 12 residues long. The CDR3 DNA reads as TGCAGCGTTGACCAAGGGCTCGGAGAGCTGTTATTT. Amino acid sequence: CSVDQGLGELLF.